This paragraph covers one TCR beta chain sequence. Its target is not known. This record comes from a study of response to subunit inactivated influenza vaccine. Study-wide results and limits: The authors suggested that few new T cells are recruited per seasonal influenza vaccination.

TCRdb processed the RT-PCR reads anew with MiXCR; each CDR3 protein has one entry. The sample holds about 520,000 distinct CDR3 sequences, less than 30% seen once. Germline V gene data show CDR1 as LGHDT and CDR2 as YNNKEL (reference sequence). The V gene lost 0 bases and the J gene lost 3 bases, with 17 bases spanning the gap. CDR3 size: 18 residues. The chain uses TRBV3-1 and TRBJ2-2; D perhaps matches TRBD1 (5 bases). Sequencing was performed on CD4+ T cells sorted from PBMCs, taken 4 to 6 days after vaccination. This clonotype was sampled from a man aged 50 or older who received an inactivated influenza vaccine. The CDR3: CASSQEWLRTRYTGELFF. Written as DNA, the CDR3 is TGTGCCAGCAGCCAAGAATGGCTCAGGACACGATACACCGGGGAGCTGTTTTTT.